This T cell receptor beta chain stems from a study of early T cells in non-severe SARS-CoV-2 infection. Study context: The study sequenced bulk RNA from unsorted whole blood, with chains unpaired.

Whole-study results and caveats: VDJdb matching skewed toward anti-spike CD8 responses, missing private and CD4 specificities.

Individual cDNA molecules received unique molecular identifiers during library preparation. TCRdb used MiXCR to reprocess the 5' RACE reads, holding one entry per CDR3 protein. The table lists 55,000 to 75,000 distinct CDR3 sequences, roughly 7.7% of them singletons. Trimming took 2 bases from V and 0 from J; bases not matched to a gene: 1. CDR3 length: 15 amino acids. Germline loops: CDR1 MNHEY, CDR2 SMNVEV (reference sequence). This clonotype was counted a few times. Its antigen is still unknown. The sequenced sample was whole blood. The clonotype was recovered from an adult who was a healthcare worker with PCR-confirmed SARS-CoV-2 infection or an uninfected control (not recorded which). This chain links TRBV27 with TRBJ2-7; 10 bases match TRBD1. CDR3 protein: CASSLGQGVSYEQYF. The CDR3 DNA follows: TGTGCCAGCAGTTTAGGACAGGGGGTCTCCTACGAGCAGTACTTC.